These 11 T cell receptor beta chains were sequenced from one sample in a study of immune characterization of retroperitoneal liposarcoma. In TCRdb, the PCR reads were re-called with MiXCR into one record per CDR3 protein. The table has roughly 10,000 distinct CDR3 sequences, over 20% seen once. Sequencing used blood. The receptor source for this set is a female donor with retroperitoneal liposarcoma.

The chain employs TRBV25-1 and TRBJ2-1; 11 positions agree with TRBD2. Germline trimming cut 4 bases from V and 4 bases from J; bases unmatched to any gene: 0. The CDR3 loop spans 14 amino acids. Germline CDR1 MGHDK, CDR2 SYGVNS. This chain's CDR3 is CASSVAGGYNEQFF. The CDR3 bases are TGTGCCAGCAGTGTAGCGGGAGGGTACAATGAGCAGTTCTTC. The full variable domain, its missing parts supplied by reference TRBV25-1 and TRBJ2-1, is EADIYQTPRYLVIGTGKKITLECSQTMGHDKMYWYQQDPGMELHLIHYSYGVNSTEKGDLSSESTVSRIRTEHFPLTLESARPSHTSQYLCASSVAGGYNEQFFGPGTRLTVL.

The chain carries TRBV6-5 and TRBJ1-2; D might be TRBD1 (6 bases). This CDR3 is built from 14 residues. Germline CDR1 is MNHEY and CDR2 is SVGAGI. V was shortened by 7 bases and J by 2 bases, with 14 bases between the two germline ends. CDR3 sequence reads: CASKGTLENYGYTF. CDR3 DNA sequence: TGTGCCAGCAAGGGGACATTGGAGAACTATGGCTACACCTTC.

This clonotype is large. This chain connects TRBV6-1 to TRBJ2-3; 8 bases align to TRBD2. The CDR3 loop spans 15 amino acids. Trimming took 3 bases from V and 4 from J; bases not matched to a gene: 6. The germline CDR1 and CDR2 sequences are MNHNS and SASEGT. The CDR3 is CASSDSAGGADTQYF. CDR3 nucleotides: TGTGCCAGCAGTGACAGTGCGGGAGGCGCAGATACGCAGTATTTT.

This clonotype appeared many times. V and J are TRBV12-3 or TRBV12-4 and TRBJ2-1; D is ambiguous. The DNA end favors TRBJ2-7, so the J call may be wrong. The CDR3 is made up of 13 amino acids. The CDR3 is CASSETETYEQYF. The DNA for the CDR3 is TGTGCCAGCAGTGAAACGGAAACCTACGAGCAGTACTTC.

This clonotype was seen a handful of times. The chain joins TRBV12-3 or TRBV12-4 to TRBJ2-3; D not resolved. CDR3 length: 13 amino acids. The ends were cut back, 4 bases at V and 0 bases at J, with 5 bases in the middle. CDR3 sequence reads: CASSYSSTDTQYF. As DNA, the CDR3 is TGTGCCAGCAGTTACTCTAGCACAGATACGCAGTATTTT.

This clonotype was counted ten times or more. J is TRBJ2-7 and V is TRBV6-1, with D hard to call. V lost 7 bases and J lost 0, with 10 bases in between. Germline values: CDR1 MNHNS, CDR2 SASEGT. The CDR3 consists of 13 residues. CDR3 amino acids: CASIQKSSYEQYF. CDR3 DNA: TGTGCCAGCATACAGAAGAGCTCCTACGAGCAGTACTTC.

Sample share makes this clonotype medium-sized (0.01 to 0.1%). The rearrangement joins TRBV11-1 to TRBJ2-1; 7 bases map to TRBD2. The CDR3 totals 15 residues. The V and J ends lost 0 bases and 12 bases, in that order; junction bases with no gene match: 11. Germline-derived CDR1 and CDR2 are SGHAT and FQDESV (reference sequence). The CDR3, as DNA: TGTGCCAGCAGCTTAGCGAGTAGCGGGCTTTTCGGGCAGTTCTTC. It is translated as CASSLASSGLFGQFF.

This clonotype was seen ten or more times. The chain uses TRBV12-3 or TRBV12-4 and TRBJ2-2; D may be TRBD2 (6 bases). Trimming removed 1 base at V and 3 bases at J, with 6 bases between. The CDR3 length is 14 residues. CDR3 sequence reads: CASSLGGDTGELFF. In DNA, the CDR3 is TGTGCCAGCAGTTTAGGGGGGGACACCGGGGAGCTGTTTTTT.

The V and J genes are TRBV4-1 and TRBJ2-5; 15 bases fit TRBD2. The J call may not be correct, given that the DNA end is closer to TRBJ2-7. The CDR3 is 15 amino acids. Germline V gives CDR1 MGHRA, CDR2 YSYEKL. Written as DNA, the CDR3 is TGCGCCAGCAGCCCGGGACTAGCGGGGGGCTACGAGCAGTACTTC. Translating it yields CASSPGLAGGYEQYF.

This clonotype was observed at least ten times. The CDR3 sequence is CASRNPGLHNEEFF. The CDR3 region has the DNA TGTGCCAGCAGAAACCCGGGACTACACAACGAAGAGTTCTTC. The J gene is TRBJ2-1, the V gene TRBV6-1; 7 bases are shared with TRBD2. The CDR3 runs 14 residues. Unmatched junction bases numbered 16, after V lost 6 bases and J lost 14 bases. Germline-derived CDR1 and CDR2 are MNHNS and SASEGT.

This clonotype appeared once. The gene calls are TRBV5-3 and TRBJ2-5; 9 bases line up with TRBD1. The J call is in doubt because the DNA end fits TRBJ2-7 better. TRBV5-3 is known as an ORF, though its function is uncertain. The CDR3 is 14 residues long. The CDR3 here is CASRLQGASYEQYF. CDR3 in DNA: TGTGCCAGCAGATTACAGGGGGCCTCCTACGAGCAGTACTTC.